A single sample gave rise to the 6 T cell receptor beta chains below, sequenced in a study of T cell clusters in autoimmune cytopenias. Each sample's input was about 250 ng genomic DNA, 30,000 to 45,000 genome equivalents. TRB was amplified by touch-down multiplex PCR, primer pools A and B combined. TCRdb reanalyzed the multiplex PCR reads and collapses them to one entry per CDR3 protein, without DNA. In all, the sample yields roughly 3,800 distinct CDR3 sequences. The sequenced sample consisted of peripheral blood. The receptors were gathered from a human donor with an autoimmune cytopenia or autoimmune hepatitis (not recorded which).

This clonotype ranks as medium-sized (0.01 to 0.1%) in terms of frequency. This chain connects TRBV30 to TRBJ1-1. There are 12 residues in the CDR3. The V gene's germline CDR1 is GTSNPN and CDR2 SVGIG (reference sequence). Here the CDR3 reads CAWSLWNTEAFF.

The V call is TRBV6-5, the J call TRBJ1-1. Per germline, CDR1 MNHEY and CDR2 SVGAGI. The CDR3 has 14 residues. This CDR3 is CASSYVFGNTEAFF.

In terms of frequency, this clonotype is medium-sized. The gene calls are TRBV15 and TRBJ2-7. Germline lookup yields CDR1 LNHNV and CDR2 YYDKDF (reference sequence). The CDR3 is made up of 15 amino acids. The CDR3 spells CATSRDLASSYEQYF.

This clonotype is labeled medium-sized based on frequency. The CDR3 here is CAWSVFGWGELFF. The rearrangement links TRBV30 to TRBJ2-2. CDR3 length equals 13 residues. Germline CDR1 reads GTSNPN; CDR2 reads SVGIG (reference sequence). Drawing the rest from reference TRBV30 and TRBJ2-2, the complete variable domain is SQTIHQWPATLVQPVGSPLSLECTVEGTSNPNLYWYRQAAGRGLQLLFYSVGIGQISSEVPQNLSASRPQDRQFILSSKKLLLSDSGFYLCAWSVFGWGELFFGEGSRLTVL.

The CDR3 spells CASSLIVAGSTDTQYF. The chain recombines TRBV5-4 with TRBJ2-3; TCRdb names TRBD2, which stays unverified in the absence of DNA. Germline CDR1 reads SGHNT; CDR2 reads YYREEE (reference sequence). The CDR3 sequence is 16 residues long.

This chain links TRBV4-2 with TRBJ2-6; TCRdb designates TRBD1, a call that cannot be tested without DNA. Looked up from germline, CDR1 is LGHNA and CDR2 is YNFKEQ. This CDR3 contains 17 residues. CDR3 loop: CASSQTGPSSGANVLTF.